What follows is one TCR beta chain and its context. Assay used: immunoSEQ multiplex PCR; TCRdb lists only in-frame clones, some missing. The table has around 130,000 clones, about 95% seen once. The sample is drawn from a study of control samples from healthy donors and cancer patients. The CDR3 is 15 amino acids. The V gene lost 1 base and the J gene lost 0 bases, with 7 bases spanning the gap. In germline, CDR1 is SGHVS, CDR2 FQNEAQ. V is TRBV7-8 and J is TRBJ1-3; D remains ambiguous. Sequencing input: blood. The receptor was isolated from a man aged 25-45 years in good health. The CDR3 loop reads CASSLVGGSGNTIYF. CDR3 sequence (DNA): TGTGCCAGCAGCTTAGTGGGCGGCTCTGGAAACACCATATATTTT.